A selection of T cell receptor beta chains follows, all from one sample in a study of T cell repertoires in cytomegalovirus infection. Each CDR3 protein is one row after TCRdb ran MiXCR on the reads. The sample lists under 800,000 distinct CDR3 sequences, roughly a quarter occurring once. The sample taken for sequencing was CD8+ T cells from PBMCs. The receptors stem from a human donor in good health (CMV status not recorded). Some clones in this sample may be carry-over from other donors' samples. Both conserved end residues are part of each CDR3. A D gene is named only where the DNA matches it firmly. Clone size appears in some rows only: once, few, many, or a class for an expanded clone.

D gene | J gene | V gene | clone size | CDR3 protein | CDR3 DNA
- | TRBJ2-1 | TRBV29-1 | once | CSVEGRFNEQFF | TGCAGCGTTGAAGGACGGTTCAATGAGCAGTTCTTC
TRBD1 | TRBJ2-1 | TRBV7-8 | many | CASSAGTGSSYNEQFF | TGTGCCAGCAGTGCCGGGACAGGGAGCTCCTACAATGAGCAGTTCTTC
- | TRBJ1-5 | TRBV20-1 | many | CSAREETSSNQPQHF | TGCAGTGCTAGAGAAGAGACCAGTTCAAATCAGCCCCAGCATTTT
- | TRBJ1-5 | TRBV10-3 | few | CAISPEGNQPQHF | TGTGCCATCAGTCCGGAGGGCAATCAGCCCCAGCATTTT
TRBD1 | TRBJ2-1 | TRBV7-7 | many | CASSLGTGSEQFF | TGTGCTAGCAGCTTAGGGACAGGGAGTGAGCAGTTCTTC
- | TRBJ2-3 | TRBV6-1 | many | CASRDHRLESTDTQYF | TGTGCCAGTAGAGACCACAGGTTGGAGAGCACAGATACGCAGTATTTT
TRBD2 | TRBJ2-1 | TRBV20-1 | few | CSAGLAVYNEQFF | TGCAGTGCTGGACTAGCGGTTTACAATGAGCAGTTCTTC
TRBD2 | TRBJ2-1 | TRBV12-3/TRBV12-4 | few | CASSFASGGPYYNEQFF | TGTGCCAGCAGTTTTGCTAGCGGGGGGCCTTACTACAATGAGCAGTTCTTC
- | TRBJ2-7 | TRBV20-1 | - | CSARDTGSSYEQYF | TGCAGTGCTAGAGACACAGGGAGCTCCTACGAGCAGTACTTC
- | TRBJ2-2 | TRBV10-3 | - | CAIMIPAENTGELFF | TGTGCCATCATGATCCCAGCGGAGAACACCGGGGAGCTGTTTTTT
TRBD1 | TRBJ2-7 | TRBV7-9 | many | CASSLRDRGYGEQYF | TGTGCCAGCAGCTTGCGGGACAGGGGGTACGGGGAGCAGTACTTC
- | TRBJ1-2 | TRBV12-3/TRBV12-4 | many | CASSPGRKTVYGYTF | TGTGCCAGCAGCCCCGGACGGAAGACCGTCTATGGCTACACCTTC
- | TRBJ2-1 | TRBV12-3/TRBV12-4 | many | CASSPQSYNEQFF | TGTGCCAGCAGCCCGCAGTCCTACAATGAGCAGTTCTTC
TRBD2 | TRBJ2-1 | TRBV7-9 | many | CASSLASGLTYNEQFF | TGTGCCAGCAGCTTAGCTAGCGGGCTAACCTACAATGAGCAGTTCTTC
- | TRBJ2-5 | TRBV5-1 | - | CASSHWTDIQETQYF | TGCGCCAGCAGCCATTGGACAGATATCCAAGAGACCCAGTACTTC
- | TRBJ2-1 | TRBV4-3 | many | CASSQGGEGIEQFF | TGCGCCAGCAGCCAAGGTGGTGAGGGGATTGAGCAGTTCTTC
TRBD2 | TRBJ2-1 | TRBV6-1 | - | CAIGQRESSYNEQFF | TGTGCCATCGGGCAGCGGGAGAGCTCCTACAATGAGCAGTTCTTC
TRBD2 | TRBJ2-5 | TRBV12-3/TRBV12-4 | few | CASSLASLAGYQETQYF | TGTGCCAGCAGTTTAGCAAGCCTAGCGGGCTACCAAGAGACCCAGTACTTC
- | TRBJ2-5 | TRBV7-9 | - | CASRRVGETQYF | TGTGCCAGCAGGAGAGTGGGAGAGACCCAGTACTTC
- | TRBJ1-1 | TRBV29-1 | - | CSTENREAEAFF | TGCAGCACTGAAAACAGGGAGGCTGAAGCTTTCTTT
- | TRBJ1-1 | TRBV19 | few | CASTDLGSRAFF | TGTGCCAGTACGGACTTGGGATCGCGGGCTTTCTTT
TRBD2 | TRBJ2-3 | TRBV7-9 | few | CASSPRPSGGPSIGIDTQYF | TGTGCCAGCAGCCCTAGGCCTAGCGGGGGCCCTTCTATCGGTATAGATACGCAGTATTTT
- | TRBJ1-1 | TRBV7-2 | many | CASSLQGLDEAFF | TGTGCCAGCAGCTTACAGGGGCTCGATGAAGCTTTCTTT
- | TRBJ1-5 | TRBV13 | few | CASSAGPSNQPQHF | TGTGCCAGCAGTGCCGGGCCTAGCAATCAGCCCCAGCATTTT